These 10 T cell receptor beta chains came from one sample sequenced in a study of cytomegalovirus exposure and HLA in healthy donors. The study ran its PCR with 60 Vbeta and 13 Jbeta primers. The assay was immunoSEQ multiplex PCR, and TCRdb's table has in-frame clones only and misses some. The sample holds nearly 110,000 clones, 71% seen once. Sequenced material: PBMCs. Receptor source: a female donor in good health and CMV-seronegative.

The J gene is TRBJ2-7, the V gene TRBV2, with D possibly matching TRBD2 (7 bases). Trimming took 8 bases from V and 7 from J, leaving 15 bases between them. Germline V gives CDR1 SNHLY, CDR2 FYNNEI. The CDR3 has 12 amino acids. DNA for the CDR3: TGTGCCAGCTGCTCGAGGGGGGGAGAGCAGTACTTC. As protein: CASCSRGGEQYF. Full variable domain (remainder filled in from reference TRBV2 and TRBJ2-7): EPEVTQTPSHQVTQMGQEVILRCVPISNHLYFYWYRQILGQKVEFLVSFYNNEISEKSEIFDDQFSVERPDGSNFTLKIRSTKLEDSAMYFCASCSRGGEQYFGPGTRLTVT.

This chain links TRBV19 with TRBJ2-2; 10 bases are a match to TRBD2. The CDR3 extends over 13 amino acids. V shed 8 bases, J shed 6 bases, and the junction held 3 bases outside the gene matches. CDR1 is LNHDA and CDR2 is SQIVND in the germline V gene (reference sequence). Here the CDR3 reads CASRLAGAGELFF. In DNA, the CDR3 is TGTGCCAGTCGTCTAGCGGGAGCCGGGGAGCTGTTTTTT.

This clone was recorded a few times. This rearrangement joins TRBV5-1 to TRBJ2-7; unclear D gene. Trimming stripped 2 bases from V and 3 bases from J, with 12 bases between. The CDR3 extends over 14 amino acids. The germline V gene has CDR1 SGHRS and CDR2 YFSETQ. CDR3 DNA: TGCGCCAGCAGCTTCTCTCACACATACTACGAGCAGTACTTC. It codes for CASSFSHTYYEQYF.

There are a few counts of this clone. The chain recombines TRBV7-8 with TRBJ2-5; TRBD2 aligns across 8 bases. Germline V gene lookup returns CDR1 SGHVS and CDR2 FQNEAQ. The trim removed 4 bases at V and 7 bases at J, leaving 17 bases unmatched. This CDR3 has 17 residues. CDR3 in amino acids: CASSSAGLAHQSGTQYF. CDR3 bases: TGTGCCAGCAGCTCAGCCGGACTAGCACATCAGTCGGGGACCCAGTACTTC. The whole variable domain, filled in from reference TRBV7-8 and TRBJ2-5, reads GAGVSQSPRYKVAKRGQDVALRCDPISGHVSLFWYQQALGQGPEFLTYFQNEAQLDKSGLPSDRFFAERPEGSVSTLKIQRTQQEDSAVYLCASSSAGLAHQSGTQYFGPGTRLLVL.

In its sample, this clone was seen a few times. J is TRBJ2-7 and V is TRBV28; D is unresolved. V was pared by 6 bases and J by 5 bases, with 8 bases between. Germline V CDR1 and CDR2: MDHEN, SYDVKM. The CDR3 extends over 11 amino acids. This chain's CDR3 is CASRTDNEQYF. For the CDR3, the DNA is TGTGCCAGCAGAACCGACAACGAGCAGTACTTC.

The chain is built from TRBV5-1 and TRBJ1-1, with a possible D match to TRBD1 (5 bases). The CDR3 length is 14 residues. Trimming took 1 base from V and 6 from J, leaving 13 bases between them. In germline, CDR1 is SGHRS, CDR2 YFSETQ. The CDR3 protein is CASSLFLQGAEAFF. The CDR3 DNA is TGCGCCAGCAGCTTGTTTCTGCAGGGCGCTGAAGCTTTCTTT.

This clone ranks as medium-sized. V usage is TRBV2 and J usage is TRBJ1-3; 9 nucleotides line up with TRBD1. Germline V gives CDR1 SNHLY, CDR2 FYNNEI. The CDR3 is made up of 15 amino acids. The J segment lost 5 bases and the V segment lost 3 bases, leaving 5 bases of the junction unmatched. CDR3 region: CASSEVTGGRNTIYF. In DNA, the CDR3 is TGTGCCAGCAGTGAGGTTACAGGGGGCCGAAACACCATATATTTT.

This sequence joins TRBV4-3 and TRBJ2-5, with 7 bases lining up with TRBD2. From germline, CDR1 is LGHNA and CDR2 YSLEER. With 1 base clipped from V and 9 bases from J, the junction kept 8 bases outside the gene matches. The CDR3 is 14 residues long. In DNA, the CDR3 is TGCGCCAGCAGCCAAGGGGAGGGATGGGGGGCCCAGTACTTC. It is translated as CASSQGEGWGAQYF.

This clone was counted a few times. Here the CDR3 DNA reads TGCGCCAGCAGCCAAGAGAGCAGGGGAGGGGATGAGCAGTTCTTC. Residues: CASSQESRGGDEQFF. The chain is built from TRBV4-1 and TRBJ2-1, with D possibly TRBD2 on 7 matching bases. CDR1 is MGHRA, CDR2 YSYEKL, per germline. Trimming took 0 bases from V and 8 from J, leaving 14 bases between them. The CDR3 is 15 residues long.

V is TRBV20-1 and J is TRBJ2-5; no reliable D call. The V and J ends lost 3 bases and 1 base respectively, with 3 bases between them. The CDR3 is 11 residues long. Germline CDR1 DFQATT, CDR2 SNEGSKA (reference sequence). Here the CDR3 reads CSASGQETQYF. The CDR3 DNA is TGCAGTGCTAGCGGCCAAGAGACCCAGTACTTC.